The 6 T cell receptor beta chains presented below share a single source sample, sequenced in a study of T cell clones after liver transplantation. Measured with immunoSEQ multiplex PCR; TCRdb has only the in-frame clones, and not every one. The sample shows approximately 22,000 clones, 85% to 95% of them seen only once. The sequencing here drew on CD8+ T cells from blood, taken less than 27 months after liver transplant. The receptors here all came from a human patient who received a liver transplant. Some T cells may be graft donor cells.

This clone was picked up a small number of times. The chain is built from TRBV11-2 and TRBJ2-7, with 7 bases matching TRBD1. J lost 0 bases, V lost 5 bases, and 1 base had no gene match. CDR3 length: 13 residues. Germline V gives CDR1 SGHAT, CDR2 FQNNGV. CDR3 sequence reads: CASSGDSSYEQYF. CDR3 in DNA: TGTGCCAGCAGCGGGGACAGCTCCTACGAGCAGTACTTC.

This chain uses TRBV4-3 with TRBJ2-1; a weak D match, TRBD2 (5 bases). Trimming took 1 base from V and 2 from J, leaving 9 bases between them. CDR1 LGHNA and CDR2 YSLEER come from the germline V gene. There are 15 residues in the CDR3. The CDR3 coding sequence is TGCGCCAGCAGCCAAGCAACGGGGACCTACAATGAGCAGTTCTTC. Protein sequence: CASSQATGTYNEQFF.

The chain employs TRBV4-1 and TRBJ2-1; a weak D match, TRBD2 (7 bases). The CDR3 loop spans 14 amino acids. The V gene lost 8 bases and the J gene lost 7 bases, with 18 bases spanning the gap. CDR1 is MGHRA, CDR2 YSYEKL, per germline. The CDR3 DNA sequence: TGCGCCAGCGGGGGGGCTAGCGGTATTAATGAGCAGTTCTTC. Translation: CASGGASGINEQFF.

CDR3 sequence reads: CASSDQRASGNSYNEQFF. The CDR3 nucleotides read TGTGCCAGCAGCGATCAGAGGGCTAGCGGGAACTCCTACAATGAGCAGTTCTTC. The J gene is TRBJ2-1, the V gene TRBV7-9; TRBD2 agrees at 9 bases. Per the germline V gene, CDR1 is SEHNR and CDR2 is FQNEAQ (reference sequence). Germline trimming cut 5 bases from V and 0 bases from J; bases unmatched to any gene: 11. The CDR3 runs 18 residues.

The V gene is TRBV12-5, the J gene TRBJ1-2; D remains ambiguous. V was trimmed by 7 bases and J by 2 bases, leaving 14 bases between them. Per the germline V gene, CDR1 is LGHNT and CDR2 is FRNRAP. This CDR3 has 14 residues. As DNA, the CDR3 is TGTGCTAGTGCTCCCAATGTACAAAACTATGGCTACACCTTC. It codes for CASAPNVQNYGYTF.

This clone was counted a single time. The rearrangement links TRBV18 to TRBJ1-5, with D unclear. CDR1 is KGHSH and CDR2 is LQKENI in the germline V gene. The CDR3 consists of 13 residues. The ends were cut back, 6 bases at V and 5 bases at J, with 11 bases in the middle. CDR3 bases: TGTGCCAGCTCTCCCGGGGAGGATCAGCCCCAGCATTTT. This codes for CASSPGEDQPQHF.